A selection of T cell receptor beta chains follows, all from one sample in a study of shared clonotypes between healthy human individuals. Sequencing used immunoSEQ multiplex PCR; TCRdb keeps in-frame clones, though not all of them. This sample has approximately 530,000 clones, with approximately 95% found just once. The specimen sequenced was naive CD4+ T cells sorted from blood. The receptors come from a woman in her thirties in good health. The CDR3 runs from the conserved cysteine through the conserved F or W. The D gene is left open where the match is weak. Clone size is given for some rows only: seen once, a few or many times, or a class if the clone is expanded.

V: TRBV5-1; size: -; D: TRBD2; J: TRBJ2-1; CDR3: CASSLGTSGREFF; DNA: TGCGCCAGCAGCTTGGGGACTAGCGGGAGGGAGTTCTTC
V: TRBV5-1; size: -; D: -; J: TRBJ2-3; CDR3: CASSLTGNTDTQYF; DNA: TGCGCCAGCAGCTTGACAGGGAACACAGATACGCAGTATTTT
V: TRBV27; size: -; D: -; J: TRBJ1-1; CDR3: CASSLKVNTEAFF; DNA: TGTGCCAGCAGTTTAAAGGTGAACACTGAAGCTTTCTTT
V: TRBV10-3; size: -; D: TRBD1; J: TRBJ1-5; CDR3: CAISEGTGAGNQPQHF; DNA: TGTGCCATCAGTGAGGGGACAGGGGCAGGCAATCAGCCCCAGCATTTT
V: TRBV7-2; size: -; D: -; J: TRBJ2-5; CDR3: CASRAPLPQETQYF; DNA: TGTGCCAGCAGGGCCCCCCTACCCCAAGAGACCCAGTACTTC
V: TRBV18; size: -; D: -; J: TRBJ1-5; CDR3: CASSLLEAQPQHF; DNA: TGTGCCAGCTCACTATTAGAAGCTCAGCCCCAGCATTTT
V: TRBV7-8; size: -; D: -; J: TRBJ1-1; CDR3: CASSPRHLTEAFF; DNA: TGTGCCAGCAGCCCCCGACATTTGACTGAAGCTTTCTTT
V: TRBV2; size: -; D: -; J: TRBJ2-2; CDR3: CATKHRGGNTGELFF; DNA: TGTGCCACCAAACACAGGGGGGGAAACACCGGGGAGCTGTTTTTT
V: TRBV5-1; size: -; D: TRBD2; J: TRBJ2-6; CDR3: CASMGGLGANVLTF; DNA: TGCGCCAGCATGGGAGGGCTTGGGGCCAACGTCCTGACTTTC
V: TRBV7-3; size: -; D: TRBD1; J: TRBJ2-2; CDR3: CASSLWAPHDNRQGNTGELFF; DNA: TGTGCCAGCAGCTTATGGGCCCCACATGATAATAGACAGGGGAACACCGGGGAGCTGTTTTTT
V: TRBV28; size: -; D: -; J: TRBJ1-5; CDR3: CASSFNLGGSFSNQPQHF; DNA: TGTGCCAGCAGTTTCAATCTGGGGGGTTCGTTTTCAAATCAGCCCCAGCATTTT
V: TRBV10-1; size: once; D: -; J: TRBJ2-2; CDR3: CASSSRTNTGELFF; DNA: TGCGCCAGCTCTAGCAGGACGAACACCGGGGAGCTGTTTTTT
V: TRBV27; size: -; D: -; J: TRBJ2-1; CDR3: CASSLSLTMPSSYNEQFF; DNA: TGTGCCAGCAGTTTATCCCTCACTATGCCGAGCTCCTACAATGAGCAGTTCTTC
V: TRBV7-9; size: -; D: -; J: TRBJ2-5; CDR3: CASSLLGGWGETQYF; DNA: TGTGCCAGCAGCTTACTTGGGGGTTGGGGAGAGACCCAGTACTTC
V: TRBV6-1; size: -; D: -; J: TRBJ1-5; CDR3: CASSGDVLEPQHF; DNA: TGTGCCAGCAGTGGAGATGTGCTAGAGCCCCAGCATTTT
V: TRBV5-4; size: -; D: -; J: TRBJ2-7; CDR3: CASSLGQEYEQYF; DNA: TGTGCCAGCAGCTTGGGACAGGAGTACGAGCAGTACTTC
V: TRBV18; size: -; D: -; J: TRBJ1-3; CDR3: CASSGDWNTIYF; DNA: TGTGCCAGCTCAGGGGATTGGAACACCATATATTTT
V: TRBV10-3; size: -; D: -; J: TRBJ2-7; CDR3: CAIRGAPGTDLDEQYF; DNA: TGTGCCATCCGGGGGGCGCCCGGGACGGACCTGGACGAGCAGTACTTC
V: TRBV21-1; size: -; D: -; J: TRBJ2-7; CDR3: CASSKKSPGTETYEQYF; DNA: TGTGCCAGCAGCAAGAAGAGCCCCGGGACAGAAACCTACGAGCAGTACTTC
V: TRBV28; size: once; D: -; J: TRBJ2-7; CDR3: CASSLGGTPYEQYF; DNA: TGTGCCAGCAGCCTGGGGGGAACCCCCTACGAGCAGTACTTC
V: TRBV5-1; size: -; D: -; J: TRBJ2-7; CDR3: CASSLAAGPYEQYF; DNA: TGCGCCAGCAGCTTGGCGGCAGGGCCCTACGAGCAGTACTTC
V: TRBV19; size: once; D: -; J: TRBJ1-1; CDR3: CASSIGHEAFF; DNA: TGTGCCAGTAGTATAGGACATGAAGCTTTCTTT
V: TRBV21-1; size: -; D: -; J: TRBJ2-7; CDR3: CASSAARRIHDEQYF; DNA: TGTGCCAGCAGCGCCGCGAGGAGGATACATGACGAGCAGTACTTC
V: TRBV6-6; size: -; D: -; J: TRBJ2-1; CDR3: CASRLSGFSYNEQFF; DNA: TGTGCCAGCAGATTAAGCGGGTTCTCCTACAATGAGCAGTTCTTC
V: TRBV6-5; size: once; D: -; J: TRBJ2-1; CDR3: CASSYSAGAAGRQFF; DNA: TGTGCCAGCAGTTACTCGGCGGGGGCCGCCGGACGGCAGTTCTTC
V: TRBV6-1; size: -; D: TRBD1; J: TRBJ1-2; CDR3: CAVRVGQGAEDGYTF; DNA: TGTGCCGTTCGAGTGGGACAGGGGGCAGAGGATGGCTACACCTTC
V: TRBV2; size: once; D: -; J: TRBJ1-3; CDR3: CASSDQHGLGNTIYF; DNA: TGTGCCAGCAGTGACCAACACGGTCTTGGAAACACCATATATTTT
V: TRBV4-1; size: -; D: -; J: TRBJ2-3; CDR3: CASSKLGVAPDTQYF; DNA: TGCGCCAGCTCAAAGTTGGGGGTAGCCCCAGATACGCAGTATTTT
V: TRBV5-1; size: -; D: -; J: TRBJ2-1; CDR3: CASSLVAFSSYNEQFF; DNA: TGCGCCAGCAGCTTGGTCGCTTTTAGCTCCTACAATGAGCAGTTCTTC
V: TRBV28; size: few; D: -; J: TRBJ1-1; CDR3: CASSITRGNTEAFF; DNA: TGTGCCAGCAGTATCACCAGGGGGAACACTGAAGCTTTCTTT
V: TRBV7-9; size: -; D: -; J: TRBJ2-3; CDR3: CASSLGGPNTDTQYF; DNA: TGTGCCAGCAGCTTAGGGGGACCCAACACAGATACGCAGTATTTT
V: TRBV28; size: -; D: TRBD1; J: TRBJ2-7; CDR3: CASSLDRDEQYF; DNA: TGTGCCAGCAGCCTAGACAGGGACGAGCAGTACTTC
V: TRBV7-3; size: -; D: TRBD2; J: TRBJ2-1; CDR3: CASSYTIAGGPGEQFF; DNA: TGTGCCAGCAGTTATACTATAGCGGGAGGGCCTGGTGAGCAGTTCTTC
V: TRBV2; size: -; D: TRBD1; J: TRBJ2-1; CDR3: CASSAQGVNEQFF; DNA: TGTGCCAGCAGTGCCCAGGGGGTTAATGAGCAGTTCTTC
V: TRBV4-1; size: -; D: -; J: TRBJ2-4; CDR3: CASSQLEVAKNIQYF; DNA: TGCGCCAGCAGCCAGCTAGAAGTAGCCAAAAACATTCAGTACTTC
V: TRBV19; size: -; D: TRBD1; J: TRBJ1-5; CDR3: CASSIWDRGYQPQHF; DNA: TGTGCCAGTAGTATTTGGGACAGGGGGTATCAGCCCCAGCATTTT
V: TRBV19; size: -; D: TRBD1; J: TRBJ1-5; CDR3: CASSPKTGGQPQHF; DNA: TGTGCCAGTAGTCCGAAGACAGGGGGACAGCCCCAGCATTTT